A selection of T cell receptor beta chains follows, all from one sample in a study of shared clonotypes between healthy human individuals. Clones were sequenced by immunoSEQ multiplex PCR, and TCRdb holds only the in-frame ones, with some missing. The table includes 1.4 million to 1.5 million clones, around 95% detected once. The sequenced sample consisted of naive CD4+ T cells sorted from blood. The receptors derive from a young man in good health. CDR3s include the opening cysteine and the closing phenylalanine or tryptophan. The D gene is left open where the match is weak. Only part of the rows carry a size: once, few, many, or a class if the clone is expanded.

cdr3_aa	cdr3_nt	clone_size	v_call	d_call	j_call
CAISERRDSSYEQYF	TGTGCCATCAGTGAGAGGCGGGACAGCTCCTACGAGCAGTACTTC	NA	TRBV10-3	NA	TRBJ2-7
CAISRDAETKETQYF	TGTGCCATCAGCCGGGACGCGGAGACCAAAGAGACCCAGTACTTC	NA	TRBV10-3	NA	TRBJ2-5
CASSVGHRPYNEQFF	TGTGCCAGCAGCGTAGGGCATCGGCCCTACAATGAGCAGTTCTTC	NA	TRBV9	NA	TRBJ2-1
CASSPQLLNTGELFF	TGCGCCAGCAGCCCCCAACTGCTGAACACCGGGGAGCTGTTTTTT	NA	TRBV5-1	NA	TRBJ2-2
CARSTGASSQPQHF	TGTGCCAGAAGTACAGGGGCTAGTAGTCAGCCCCAGCATTTT	NA	TRBV25-1	TRBD1	TRBJ1-5
CASGPTSGKTGELFF	TGTGCCAGCGGCCCGACTAGCGGGAAAACCGGGGAGCTGTTTTTT	NA	TRBV6-5	TRBD2	TRBJ2-2
CASSPASFAEAFF	TGCGCCAGCAGCCCGGCCAGTTTTGCTGAAGCTTTCTTT	once	TRBV5-1	NA	TRBJ1-1
CASSYSVVAKNTEAFF	TGTGCCAGCAGTTACTCGGTAGTTGCCAAGAACACTGAAGCTTTCTTT	NA	TRBV6-6	NA	TRBJ1-1
CASSVSASGSVNTGELFF	TGTGCCAGCAGCGTATCAGCTAGCGGGAGTGTGAACACCGGGGAGCTGTTTTTT	NA	TRBV9	TRBD2	TRBJ2-2
CASSIKGTAGYTF	TGTGCCAGCAGTATCAAGGGGACGGCTGGCTACACCTTC	once	TRBV6-6	NA	TRBJ1-2
CASSINGGDEQFF	TGTGCCAGTAGTATAAACGGGGGCGATGAGCAGTTCTTC	NA	TRBV19	NA	TRBJ2-1
CASSYFGTGGRETQYF	TGTGCCAGCAGTTACTTTGGGACAGGGGGCCGGGAGACCCAGTACTTC	NA	TRBV6-5	TRBD1	TRBJ2-5
CASLRDTQNTEAFF	TGTGCCAGCCTGAGGGACACCCAGAACACTGAAGCTTTCTTT	NA	TRBV7-9	NA	TRBJ1-1
CASSEAGGLGYTEAFF	TGTGCCAGCAGTGAGGCCGGAGGTTTGGGGTACACTGAAGCTTTCTTT	NA	TRBV2	NA	TRBJ1-1
CASRPGPHNEQFF	TGCGCCAGCAGGCCGGGACCTCACAATGAGCAGTTCTTC	NA	TRBV10-2	NA	TRBJ2-1
CAPPTGNNQPQHF	TGTGCCCCCCCGACCGGAAACAATCAGCCCCAGCATTTT	NA	TRBV5-6	NA	TRBJ1-5